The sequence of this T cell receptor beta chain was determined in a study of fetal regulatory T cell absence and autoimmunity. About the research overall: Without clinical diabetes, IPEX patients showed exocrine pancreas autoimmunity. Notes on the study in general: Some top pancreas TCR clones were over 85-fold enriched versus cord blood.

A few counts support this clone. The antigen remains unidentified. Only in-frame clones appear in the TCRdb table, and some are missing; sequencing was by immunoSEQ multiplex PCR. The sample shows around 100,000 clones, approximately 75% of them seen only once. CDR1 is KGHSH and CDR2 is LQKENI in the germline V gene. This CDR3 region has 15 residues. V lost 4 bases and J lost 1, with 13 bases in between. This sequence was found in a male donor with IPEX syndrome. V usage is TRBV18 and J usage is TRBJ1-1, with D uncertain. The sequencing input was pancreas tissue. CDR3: CASSQIVDSNTEAFF. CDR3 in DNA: TGTGCCAGCTCACAAATTGTTGATTCGAACACTGAAGCTTTCTTT.